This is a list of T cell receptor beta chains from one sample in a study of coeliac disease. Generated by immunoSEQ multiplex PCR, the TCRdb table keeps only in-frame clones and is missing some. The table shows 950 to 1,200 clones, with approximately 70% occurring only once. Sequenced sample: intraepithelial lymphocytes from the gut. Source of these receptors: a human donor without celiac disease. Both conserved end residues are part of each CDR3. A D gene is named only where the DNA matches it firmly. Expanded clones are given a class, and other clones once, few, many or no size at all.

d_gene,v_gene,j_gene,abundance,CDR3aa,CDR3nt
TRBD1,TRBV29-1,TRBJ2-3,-,CSVDAGGSPTDTQYF,TGCAGCGTTGACGCAGGGGGTTCCCCTACAGATACGCAGTATTTT
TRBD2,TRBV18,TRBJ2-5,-,CASSDRAGEETQYF,TGTGCCAGCTCAGATAGAGCGGGAGAGGAGACCCAGTACTTC
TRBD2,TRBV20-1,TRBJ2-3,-,CRAGGRDTQYF,TGCAGAGCGGGGGGAAGAGATACGCAGTATTTT
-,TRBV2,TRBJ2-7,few,CASRDSSYEQYF,TGTGCCAGCAGGGACAGTTCCTACGAGCAGTACTTC
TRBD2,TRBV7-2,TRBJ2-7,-,CASSLQLAGVPPYEQYF,TGTGCCAGCAGCTTACAACTAGCGGGAGTCCCACCCTACGAGCAGTACTTC
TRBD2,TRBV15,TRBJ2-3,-,CATRGDWGGTDTQYF,TGTGCCACCAGAGGCGATTGGGGGGGAACAGATACGCAGTATTTT
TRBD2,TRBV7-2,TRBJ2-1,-,CASSLRLAGAFAYNEQFF,TGTGCCAGCAGCTTGCGCCTAGCGGGAGCGTTTGCCTACAATGAGCAGTTCTTC
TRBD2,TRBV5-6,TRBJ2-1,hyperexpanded,CASSYPGGSRSYNEQFF,TGTGCCAGCAGCTACCCGGGGGGATCGAGGTCCTACAATGAGCAGTTCTTC
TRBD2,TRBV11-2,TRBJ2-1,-,CASSLVALAGSSYNEQFF,TGTGCCAGCAGCTTAGTGGCTCTAGCGGGGAGCTCCTACAATGAGCAGTTCTTC
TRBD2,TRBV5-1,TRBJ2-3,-,CASGLQLAGGDTQYF,TGCGCCAGCGGTTTACAACTAGCGGGAGGAGATACGCAGTATTTT
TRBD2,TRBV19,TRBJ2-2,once,CASSTSGSTAGELFF,TGTGCCAGTAGTACTAGCGGGAGTACCGCCGGGGAGCTGTTTTTT
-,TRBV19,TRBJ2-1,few,CASSPARYNEQFF,TGTGCCAGTAGTCCAGCGCGGTACAATGAGCAGTTCTTC
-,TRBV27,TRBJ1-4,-,CASSLWGGEKLFF,TGTGCCAGCAGTTTATGGGGGGGTGAAAAACTGTTTTTT
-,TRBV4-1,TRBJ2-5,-,CASSQDPGGQTQYF,TGCGCCAGCAGCCAAGACCCCGGGGGGCAGACCCAGTACTTC
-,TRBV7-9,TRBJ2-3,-,CASSFEQTDTQYF,TGTGCCAGCAGCTTCGAACAGACAGATACGCAGTATTTT
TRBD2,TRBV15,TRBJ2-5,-,CATSRESGGLGAQYF,TGTGCCACCAGCAGAGAGAGCGGGGGCTTGGGGGCCCAGTACTTC
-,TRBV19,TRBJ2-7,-,CASSLDSSYEQYF,TGTGCCAGTAGTTTGGACAGCTCCTACGAGCAGTACTTC
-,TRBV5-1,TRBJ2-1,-,CASSFFSSQGEQFF,TGCGCCAGCAGCTTTTTTAGCAGCCAGGGTGAGCAGTTCTTC
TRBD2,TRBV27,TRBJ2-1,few,CASAPEIAGPSYNEQFF,TGTGCCAGCGCGCCAGAAATAGCGGGCCCTTCCTACAATGAGCAGTTCTTC
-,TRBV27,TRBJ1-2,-,CASSLGSNYGYTF,TGTGCCAGCAGTTTGGGCAGTAACTATGGCTACACCTTC
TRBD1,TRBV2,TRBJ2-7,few,CASTPRDRTYEQYF,TGTGCCAGCACCCCCCGGGACAGGACCTACGAGCAGTACTTC
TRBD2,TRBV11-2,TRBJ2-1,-,CASSPLLREGALNEQFF,TGTGCCAGCAGCCCCCTGTTGAGGGAGGGCGCCCTCAATGAGCAGTTCTTC
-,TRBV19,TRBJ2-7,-,CASSLDSSYEQYF,TGTGCCAGTAGTCTCGACAGTTCCTACGAGCAGTACTTC
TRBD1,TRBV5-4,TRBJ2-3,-,CASSPPHGGQEITDTQYF,TGTGCCAGCAGCCCCCCCCATGGGGGACAGGAGATCACAGATACGCAGTATTTT
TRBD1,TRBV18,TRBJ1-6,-,CASSPGQGYNSPLHF,TGTGCCAGCTCACCAGGACAGGGGTATAATTCACCCCTCCACTTT
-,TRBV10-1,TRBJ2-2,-,CASSARLFPMPRGAVF,TGCGCCAGCAGTGCCCGACTATTCCCAATGCCCCGGGGAGCTGTTTTT
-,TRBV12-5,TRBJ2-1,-,CASGLVGAGNEQFF,TGTGCTAGTGGTTTGGTAGGGGCGGGGAATGAGCAGTTCTTC
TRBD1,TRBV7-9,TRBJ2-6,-,CAGQANSGANVLTF,TGTGCCGGACAGGCCAACTCTGGGGCCAACGTCCTGACTTTC
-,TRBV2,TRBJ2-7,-,CASSPDRFTYEQYF,TGTGCCAGCAGCCCCGACAGGTTCACCTACGAGCAGTACTTC
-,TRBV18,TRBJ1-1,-,CASSPGTGTFNTEAFF,TGTGCCAGCTCACCCGGGACCGGGACATTCAACACTGAAGCTTTCTTT
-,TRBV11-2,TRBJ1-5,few,CASSFGGNQPQHF,TGTGCCAGCAGCTTCGGGGGCAATCAGCCCCAGCATTTT
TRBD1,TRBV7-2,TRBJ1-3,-,CASSFDRVSGNTIYF,TGTGCCAGCAGCTTTGACAGGGTCTCTGGAAACACCATATATTTT
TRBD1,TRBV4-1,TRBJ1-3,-,CASSQDSVGTGKRNTIYF,TGCGCCAGCAGCCAAGATTCTGTCGGGACAGGGAAAAGAAACACCATATATTTT
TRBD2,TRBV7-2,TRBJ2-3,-,CASSYPSGGGTDTQYF,TGTGCCAGCAGCTACCCTAGCGGGGGGGGCACAGATACGCAGTATTTT
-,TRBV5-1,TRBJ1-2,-,CASSLEVGANYGYTF,TGCGCCAGCAGCTTGGAAGTCGGAGCTAACTATGGCTACACCTTC
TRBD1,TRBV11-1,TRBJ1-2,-,CASSPRDRGFYGYTF,TGTGCCAGCAGCCCCCGGGACAGGGGATTCTATGGCTACACCTTC
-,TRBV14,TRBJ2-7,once,CASSQEGGGALDEQYF,TGTGCCAGCAGCCAAGAAGGGGGAGGGGCTCTGGACGAGCAGTACTTC
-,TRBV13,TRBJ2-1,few,CASSAIFDEQFF,TGTGCCAGCAGCGCGATATTTGATGAGCAGTTCTTC
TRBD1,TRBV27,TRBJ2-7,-,CASSLTAGGKEQYF,TGTGCCAGCAGTTTAACGGCAGGGGGCAAAGAGCAGTACTTC
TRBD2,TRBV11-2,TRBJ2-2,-,CASSSWTSGPGELFF,TGTGCCAGCAGCTCGTGGACTAGCGGCCCCGGGGAGCTGTTTTTT
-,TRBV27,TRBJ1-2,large,CASSLLDPSGGGNYGYTF,TGTGCCAGCAGTTTATTAGATCCTTCGGGTGGGGGGAACTATGGCTACACCTTC
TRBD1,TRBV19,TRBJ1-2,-,CASSDQGVYGYTF,TGTGCCAGTAGTGACCAGGGGGTCTATGGCTACACCTTC
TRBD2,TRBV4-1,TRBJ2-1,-,CASSHPESGSLYNEQFF,TGCGCCAGCAGCCACCCCGAAAGCGGGAGCCTCTACAATGAGCAGTTCTTC
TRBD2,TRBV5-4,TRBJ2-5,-,CASSPNGGAGETQYF,TGTGCCAGCAGCCCAAACGGGGGGGCCGGCGAGACCCAGTACTTC
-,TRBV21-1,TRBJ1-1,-,CASSKLSGLEDTEAFF,TGTGCCAGCAGCAAGTTGTCCGGGCTGGAGGACACTGAAGCTTTCTTT
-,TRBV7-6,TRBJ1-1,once,CASSLARGGYTEAFF,TGTGCCAGCAGCTTAGCGCGGGGAGGGTACACTGAAGCTTTCTTT
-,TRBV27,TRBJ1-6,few,CASSNQWGSDSPLHF,TGTGCCAGCAGTAATCAGTGGGGTAGCGATTCACCCCTCCACTTT
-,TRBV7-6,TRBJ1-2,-,CASSKSEADVRKYGYTF,TGTGCCAGCAGCAAGTCAGAAGCCGATGTCAGGAAGTATGGCTACACCTTC
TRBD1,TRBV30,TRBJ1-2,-,CAWTPGGDGYTF,TGTGCCTGGACTCCAGGGGGCGATGGCTACACCTTC
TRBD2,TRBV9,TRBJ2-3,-,CASSITPGTSGLDTQYF,TGTGCCAGCAGCATAACGCCGGGGACTAGCGGCTTAGATACGCAGTATTTT